The present T cell receptor beta chain was sequenced within a study of shared clonotypes between healthy human individuals. Study observations and caveats: Genetic and exposure-history diversity was limited by the few donors.

Sequencing was performed with immunoSEQ multiplex PCR; in TCRdb, only in-frame clones are kept and a portion is missing. Of 2 million to 2.5 million clones in the sample, roughly 95% were seen once. With regard to this clone: The antigen is undetermined.

Sequenced input: naive CD4+ T cells sorted from blood. The subset here: CD45RA+ positively selected. The clonotype originates from a man aged 18 to 29 in good health.

The CDR3 region has the DNA TGTGCCTGGAGTGCCCCGACAGGGAACTATGGCTACACCTTC. Protein: CAWSAPTGNYGYTF. The chain is built from TRBV30 and TRBJ1-2; 7 bases match TRBD1. The CDR3 contains 14 residues. Germline assignment: CDR1 GTSNPN and CDR2 SVGIG (reference sequence). V lost 1 base to trimming and J lost 2 bases; unmatched junction nucleotides: 4.